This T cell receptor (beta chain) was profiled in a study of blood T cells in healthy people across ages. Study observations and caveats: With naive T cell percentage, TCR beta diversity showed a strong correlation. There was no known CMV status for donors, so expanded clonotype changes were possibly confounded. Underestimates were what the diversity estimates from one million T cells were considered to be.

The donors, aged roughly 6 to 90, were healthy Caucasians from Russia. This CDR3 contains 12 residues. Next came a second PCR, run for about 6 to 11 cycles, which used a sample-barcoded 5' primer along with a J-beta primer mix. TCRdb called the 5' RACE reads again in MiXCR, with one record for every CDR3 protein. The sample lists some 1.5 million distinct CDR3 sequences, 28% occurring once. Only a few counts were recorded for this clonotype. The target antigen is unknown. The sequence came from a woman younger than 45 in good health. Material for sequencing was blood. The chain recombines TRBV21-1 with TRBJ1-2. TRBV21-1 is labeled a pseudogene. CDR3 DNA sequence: TGTGCCAGCAGCAAAGAGGCGGAAGGCTACACCTTC. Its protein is CASSKEAEGYTF.